This TCR beta chain emerged from a study of control samples from healthy donors and cancer patients. V shed 4 bases and J shed 6 bases, with 15 bases lying between them. The CDR3 covers 13 residues. The germline V gene has CDR1 GTSNPN and CDR2 SVGIG (reference sequence). Sequenced by immunoSEQ multiplex PCR; TCRdb stores in-frame clones only, minus some. The data hold about 89,000 clones, with approximately 89% observed a single time. This rearrangement joins TRBV30 to TRBJ1-1; D possibly corresponds to TRBD1 (6 bases). Sequenced material: blood. The TCR comes from a man aged 30 to 45 in good health. The CDR3: CAWNHSPGAEAFF. The CDR3 DNA follows: TGTGCCTGGAATCATTCTCCAGGGGCTGAAGCTTTCTTT. The full variable domain, in which reference TRBV30 and TRBJ1-1 provide the parts outside the CDR3, is SQTIHQWPATLVQPVGSPLSLECTVEGTSNPNLYWYRQAAGRGLQLLFYSVGIGQISSEVPQNLSASRPQDRQFILSSKKLLLSDSGFYLCAWNHSPGAEAFFGQGTRLTVV.